The T cell receptor (beta chain) under discussion was sequenced for a study of T cell responses to AZD1222 COVID-19 vaccine (TCRdb year 2021). Notes on the research overall: TCR sequencing covered over 230 trial participants: some 210 given two doses of AZD1222 and approximately 26 given two doses of MenACWY control vaccine. Trial participants were enrolled by age into subgroups of 18-55, 56-69 and 70-plus years, and roughly 150, 30 and 60 TCR-sequenced participants, respectively, were included in these subgroups. On the study overall, not on this receptor specifically: CD4 TCRs associated with the vaccine covered the entire spike protein, and the dominant responses were in regions 160-218 and 743-854. No day 14 peak-response samples were available, so repertoires were characterized only after the peak T cell response. After two AZD1222 doses, both the breadth and the depth of spike-specific TCRs were significantly higher than at day 0 and than in MenACWY recipients. Conclusions about previously exposed vaccinees were limited because only a handful of AZD1222 recipients were SARS-CoV-2 seropositive at baseline. The 56-69-year group was small, and its depth increase did not reach significance, likely because of low power. Participants were mostly white British and included more females than males, and it was suggested by the authors that clonal diversity may have been underestimated. Reportedly, almost half of the unique spike-specific TCRs recognized epitopes lying outside the regions that are mutated in the B.1.351 and B.1.1.7 variants.

In the paper's terms, the time point label means: about 28 days (+/-7) after the second vaccine dose. AZD1222 recipients with second doses at about 4 weeks or about 12 weeks were pooled, because spike-specific TCR depth and breadth did not differ between schedules. The vaccinee samples were drawn from two UK trials, COV001 and COV002, one of which was a single-blind randomized controlled phase 2/3 trial testing AZD1222 (ChAdOx1 nCoV-19) in healthy adults. Trial participant PBMC samples were collected at day 0 and day 28 after the second dose for TCRbeta chain sequencing. On this clone: The antigen it recognizes is unknown. Per-base qualities were not stored, and no clone one base away is much larger.

The CDR3 regions of human TCRbeta chains were subjected to immunosequencing. Concerning the study's data processing: TCRs in the repertoires were matched against a reference library of SARS-CoV-2-specific TCRs that had been generated with the MIRA antigen-specificity platform. Breadth was defined as the fraction of unique TCRs that were SARS-CoV-2-associated, and depth was defined as the fraction of total T cells that were SARS-CoV-2-associated. Using the MIRA data, each spike-specific TCR was mapped to the spike region that the TCR reacts to and placed in a CD4 or CD8 class. Log10-transformed breadth and depth values were compared by one-way ANOVA with Sidak's multiple comparisons tests. Drawn from immuneACCESS, this table holds only the in-frame rearrangements with V and J called that TCRdb kept. Clones are partly lost; checked studies trace under half to an unresolved V gene and leave the rest unexplained. V, J and clone size are taken as reported in that table, and D and trimming were inferred from the DNA itself. This sample gives tens of thousands of clones in total; about 91% of them show up just once. The ten largest clones take up 9.3% of the sample.

This receptor was obtained from an adult who received the AZD1222 COVID-19 vaccine. The sample in question was peripheral blood, obtained 28 days after the second AZD1222 dose.

The nucleotide sequence reads as follows: TGTGCCAGTAGTATTCTACCGAACTCCTACGAGCAGTACTTC. The translation is CASSILPNSYEQYF. The chain is made from TRBV19 and TRBJ2-7; the D gene assignment is ambiguous. CDR1 LNHDA and CDR2 SQIVND were looked up in the germline V gene (reference sequence). Between the V and J ends, shortened by 3 bases and 0 bases respectively, the junction contains 9 bases. Taken from cysteine to phenylalanine, the CDR3 has 14 residues. Only the CDR3 DNA stays, 42 bases, in frame from base 1.